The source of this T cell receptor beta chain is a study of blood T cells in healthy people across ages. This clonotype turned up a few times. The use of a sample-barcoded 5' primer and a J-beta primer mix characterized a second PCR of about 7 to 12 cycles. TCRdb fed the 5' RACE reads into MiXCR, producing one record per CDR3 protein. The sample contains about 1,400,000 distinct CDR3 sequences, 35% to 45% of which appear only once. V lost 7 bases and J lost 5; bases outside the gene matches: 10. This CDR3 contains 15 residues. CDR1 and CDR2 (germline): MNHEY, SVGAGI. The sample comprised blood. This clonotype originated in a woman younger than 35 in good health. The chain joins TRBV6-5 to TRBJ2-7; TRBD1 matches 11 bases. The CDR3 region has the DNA TGTGCCAGCACTAAGGTTCCGGGACAGGGGGACGAGCAGTACTTC. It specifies CASTKVPGQGDEQYF.